Sequencing of this TCR beta chain was carried out in a study of cytomegalovirus exposure and HLA in healthy donors. Study information: Some 90 million unique TCRs from HLA-typed donors were held in an early data release. Study-wide points: Later analysis identified 16,951 TCR beta sequences associated with HLA alleles, using a false discovery rate threshold of 0.05. TCR beta chain V- and J-gene trimming was linked, in a later analysis, to a missense variant in DCLRE1C. Diagnosis of cytomegalovirus status made by the classifier reportedly showed high specificity and sensitivity.

Germline assignment: CDR1 SGHDT and CDR2 YYEEEE. The J segment lost 2 bases and the V segment lost 3 bases, leaving 7 bases of the junction unmatched. The CDR3 contains 15 residues. About this clone: Its target is not known.

PCR employed 60 Vbeta and 13 Jbeta primers. The assay was immunoSEQ multiplex PCR, and TCRdb's table has in-frame clones only and misses some. The data show approximately 150,000 clones, less than 85% seen once. V is TRBV5-6 and J is TRBJ2-7; 8 bases line up with TRBD1. Sequences were obtained from PBMCs. The origin of this receptor is a man aged 40-49 years in good health and CMV-seronegative. The CDR3 DNA reads as TGTGCCAGCAGCTGGGGACAGGCGGGGACCTACGAGCAGTACTTC. Its translation: CASSWGQAGTYEQYF.